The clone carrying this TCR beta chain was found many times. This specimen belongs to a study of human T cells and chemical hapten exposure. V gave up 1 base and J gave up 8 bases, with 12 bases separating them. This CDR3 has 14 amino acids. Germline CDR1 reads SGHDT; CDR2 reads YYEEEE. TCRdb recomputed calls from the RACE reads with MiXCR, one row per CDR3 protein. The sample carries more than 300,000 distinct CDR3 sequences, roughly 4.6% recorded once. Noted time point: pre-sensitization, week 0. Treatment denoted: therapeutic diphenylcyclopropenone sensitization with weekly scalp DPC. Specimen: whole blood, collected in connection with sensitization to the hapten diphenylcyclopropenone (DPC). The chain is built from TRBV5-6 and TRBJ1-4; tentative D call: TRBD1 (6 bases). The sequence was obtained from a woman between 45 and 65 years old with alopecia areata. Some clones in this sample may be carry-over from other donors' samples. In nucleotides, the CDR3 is TGTGCCAGCAGCTTGAGCGGGGGCGAAGAAAAACTGTTTTTT. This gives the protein CASSLSGGEEKLFF.